Below, 28 T cell receptor beta chains from the same sample are listed, as sequenced in a study of somatic mutations in cytotoxic T cells in rheumatoid arthritis. Assay: immunoSEQ multiplex PCR; the TCRdb copy retains only in-frame clones and omits some. The sample lists 25,000 to 30,000 clones, more than 75% occurring once. Sequencing input: CD8+ T cells sorted from blood. These receptors all come from a middle-aged man in good health.

The V and J genes are TRBV9 and TRBJ1-2; D gene unclear. Trimming took 9 bases from V and 0 from J, leaving 9 bases between them. This CDR3 spans 12 amino acids. Germline V CDR1 and CDR2: SGDLS, YYNGEE. The CDR3 region has the DNA TGTGCCACCGAAGGGACTAACTATGGCTACACCTTC. It codes for CATEGTNYGYTF.

The chain recombines TRBV6-1 with TRBJ1-5; D possibly corresponds to TRBD1 (6 bases). The V gene lost 1 base and the J gene lost 3 bases, with 10 bases spanning the gap. There are 15 residues in the CDR3. From germline, CDR1 is MNHNS and CDR2 SASEGT. CDR3 sequence (DNA): TGTGCCAGCAGTGAAGAGGGGGGCATCAATCAGCCCCAGCATTTT. This gives the protein CASSEEGGINQPQHF.

The chain links TRBV19 to TRBJ1-1; 9 nucleotides agree with TRBD1. After removal of 7 bases from V and 5 bases from J, the junction contained 5 bases not matched to a gene. The CDR3 spans 13 residues. Germline CDR1 LNHDA, CDR2 SQIVND (reference sequence). The CDR3 DNA sequence: TGTGCCAGTAACAGGGGGCGCAGGACTGAAGCTTTCTTT. It specifies CASNRGRRTEAFF. The whole variable domain, filled in from reference TRBV19 and TRBJ1-1, reads DGGITQSPKYLFRKEGQNVTLSCEQNLNHDAMYWYRQDPGQGLRLIYYSQIVNDFQKGDIAEGYSVSREKKESFPLTVTSAQKNPTAFYLCASNRGRRTEAFFGQGTRLTVV.

This clone was seen only once. The chain is built from TRBV19 and TRBJ2-1; D unresolved. Germline-derived CDR1 and CDR2 are LNHDA and SQIVND (reference sequence). CDR3 size: 14 residues. Trimming left V 9 bases short and J 0 bases short, with 12 bases between. The CDR3 bases are TGTGCCAGCCAGGATATGAGCTCCTACAATGAGCAGTTCTTC. Translated: CASQDMSSYNEQFF.

The CDR3 loop is CASSNVVREQFF. CDR3 DNA sequence: TGTGCCAGCAGCAACGTGGTCCGAGAGCAGTTCTTC. The chain recombines TRBV5-4 with TRBJ2-1; D call uncertain. The germline V gene has CDR1 SGHNT and CDR2 YYREEE (reference sequence). This CDR3 contains 12 residues. The germline V and J ends were trimmed by 4 bases and 10 bases, with 12 bases remaining between them.

The V call is TRBV29-1, the J call TRBJ1-2; tentatively, D is TRBD1 (5 bases). The germline gives CDR1 SQVTM, CDR2 ANQGSEA. The length of the CDR3 is 11 residues. V lost 1 base, J lost 8 bases, and 8 bases lay in between. The DNA for the CDR3 is TGCAGCGTTGAAGTCAGGGAGGGCTACACCTTC. Its protein is CSVEVREGYTF.

V gene TRBV19 combines with J gene TRBJ1-2; D ambiguous. This CDR3 is built from 15 residues. V gave up 5 bases and J gave up 4 bases, with 17 bases separating them. The germline gives CDR1 LNHDA, CDR2 SQIVND (reference sequence). In nucleotides, the CDR3 is TGTGCCAGTAGTTATGGTCTGCAGAGCTCCTATGGCTACACCTTC. It encodes CASSYGLQSSYGYTF. Complete variable domain (other parts from reference TRBV19 and TRBJ1-2): DGGITQSPKYLFRKEGQNVTLSCEQNLNHDAMYWYRQDPGQGLRLIYYSQIVNDFQKGDIAEGYSVSREKKESFPLTVTSAQKNPTAFYLCASSYGLQSSYGYTFGSGTRLTVV.

The chain uses TRBV2 and TRBJ2-2, with D uncertain. From germline, CDR1 is SNHLY and CDR2 FYNNEI. The CDR3 runs 17 residues. V was trimmed by 3 bases and J by 4 bases, leaving 18 bases between them. CDR3 amino acids: CASSDGLVPGSTGELFF. The CDR3 DNA reads as TGTGCCAGCAGTGATGGCCTTGTTCCCGGATCCACCGGGGAGCTGTTTTTT.

The chain links TRBV25-1 to TRBJ2-1; maybe TRBD1 (6 bases). Trimming took 6 bases from V and 0 from J, leaving 15 bases between them. This CDR3 has 16 amino acids. Germline V CDR1 and CDR2: MGHDK, SYGVNS. CDR3: CASRGIGQSSYNEQFF. The CDR3 DNA is TGTGCCAGCAGAGGGATAGGACAGAGCTCCTACAATGAGCAGTTCTTC.

V gene TRBV5-1 combines with J gene TRBJ2-1; 12 bases agree with TRBD2. This CDR3 is 16 amino acids long. The V and J ends lost 0 bases and 8 bases, in that order; junction bases with no gene match: 6. Germline CDR1 SGHRS, CDR2 YFSETQ. The CDR3 sequence: CASSLESRLAGDEQFF. In DNA, the CDR3 is TGCGCCAGCAGCTTGGAGAGTCGACTAGCGGGAGATGAGCAGTTCTTC.

This clone was seen only once. J is TRBJ2-7 and V is TRBV6-5; TRBD2 might be the D (6 bases). There are 14 residues in the CDR3. Trimming pared 6 bases from V and 1 base from J, leaving 13 bases between. Germline V gene data show CDR1 as MNHEY and CDR2 as SVGAGI. The CDR3 DNA reads TGTGCCAGCAGAACCCCTAGCGCGTCCTACGAGCAGTACTTC. Its translation: CASRTPSASYEQYF.

This chain links TRBV20-1 with TRBJ1-1; no clear D. V dropped 6 bases and J dropped 3 bases, with 8 bases sitting between them. This CDR3 contains 11 residues. Germline values: CDR1 DFQATT, CDR2 SNEGSKA (reference sequence). The CDR3 spells CSAAHYTEAFF. The CDR3 DNA reads TGCAGTGCCGCACATTACACTGAAGCTTTCTTT.

The J gene is TRBJ2-5, the V gene TRBV6-5, with a tentative D call TRBD2 (6 bases). CDR1 is MNHEY, CDR2 SVGAGI, per germline. CDR3 size: 13 residues. The V end lost 5 bases, the J end lost 5 bases, and 12 bases lay between the germline ends. The CDR3 protein is CASSSGLGETQYF. CDR3 coding DNA: TGTGCCAGCAGTAGCGGGTTGGGGGAGACCCAGTACTTC.

The chain couples TRBV7-9 to TRBJ2-5; 8 bases are shared with TRBD2. The CDR3 has 14 residues. Germline V gene sequence: CDR1 SEHNR, CDR2 FQNEAQ (reference sequence). V shed 3 bases and J 2 bases; nucleotides not matched to a gene: 2. The CDR3 here is CASSFSSGQETQYF. As DNA, the CDR3 is TGTGCCAGCAGCTTCTCTAGCGGGCAAGAGACCCAGTACTTC. The full variable domain, its missing parts supplied by reference TRBV7-9 and TRBJ2-5, is DTGVSQNPRHKITKRGQNVTFRCDPISEHNRLYWYRQTLGQGPEFLTYFQNEAQLEKSRLLSDRFSAERPKGSFSTLEIQRTEQGDSAMYLCASSFSSGQETQYFGPGTRLLVL.

The rearrangement uses TRBV4-1 and TRBJ2-1; TRBD1 matches 9 bases. With V trimmed by 1 base and J by 0 bases, 1 base remained unmatched. This CDR3 has 16 residues. Germline CDR1 and CDR2: MGHRA and YSYEKL. CDR3: CASSQGTGDSYNEQFF. The CDR3 nucleotides are TGCGCCAGCAGCCAAGGGACAGGGGACTCCTACAATGAGCAGTTCTTC.

J is TRBJ2-7 and V is TRBV9, with 9 bases aligning to TRBD2. The CDR3 runs to 13 residues. J lost 4 bases, V lost 3 bases, and 2 bases had no gene match. Germline CDR1 and CDR2: SGDLS and YYNGEE. The CDR3 coding sequence is TGTGCCAGCAGCGCTAGCGGGAATTACGAGCAGTACTTC. This translates into CASSASGNYEQYF.

This clone was seen only a few times. The V call is TRBV2, the J call TRBJ1-2; unclear D gene. V was shortened by 0 bases and J by 5 bases, with 16 bases between the two germline ends. This CDR3 spans 16 amino acids. The V gene's germline CDR1 is SNHLY and CDR2 FYNNEI. The CDR3 spells CASSEALAGGVYGYTF. The CDR3 DNA follows: TGTGCCAGCAGTGAAGCGCTTGCCGGAGGAGTGTATGGCTACACCTTC.

The genes are TRBV4-1 and TRBJ2-7; 10 bases line up with TRBD2. Germline CDR1 MGHRA, CDR2 YSYEKL. The CDR3 runs 16 residues. The J segment lost 0 bases and the V segment lost 3 bases, leaving 5 bases of the junction unmatched. The DNA for the CDR3 is TGCGCCAGCAGCCAGGGGGGACTAGCGCGCTCCTACGAGCAGTACTTC. It translates to CASSQGGLARSYEQYF.

CDR3 bases: TGTGCCAGCAGCCGGGGCTACAATGAGCAGTTCTTC. Its protein is CASSRGYNEQFF. The chain recombines TRBV2 with TRBJ2-1; tentative D call: TRBD2 (5 bases). This CDR3 has 12 amino acids. Trimming removed 6 bases at V and 3 bases at J, with 6 bases between. The germline V gene has CDR1 SNHLY and CDR2 FYNNEI.

The chain uses TRBV6-6 and TRBJ1-3; no reliable D call. The CDR3 length is 12 residues. Germline values: CDR1 MNHNY, CDR2 SVGAGI (reference sequence). Trimming cost V 0 bases and J 7 bases, with 4 bases left between them. CDR3 residues: CASSYSQNTIYF. Written as DNA, the CDR3 is TGTGCCAGCAGTTACTCGCAGAACACCATATATTTT.

V and J are TRBV2 and TRBJ1-1; D ambiguous. The germline V and J ends were trimmed by 11 bases and 11 bases, with 18 bases remaining between them. The CDR3 is 11 amino acids. The germline CDR1 and CDR2 sequences are SNHLY and FYNNEI. In DNA form, the CDR3 reads TGTGCCGCCACGGAGGGCGCTAGGGCTTTCTTT. Translating it yields CAATEGARAFF. Full variable domain (missing parts from reference TRBV2 and TRBJ1-1): EPEVTQTPSHQVTQMGQEVILRCVPISNHLYFYWYRQILGQKVEFLVSFYNNEISEKSEIFDDQFSVERPDGSNFTLKIRSTKLEDSAMYFCAATEGARAFFGQGTRLTVV.

A few counts support this clone. The gene calls are TRBV4-1 and TRBJ1-5, with TRBD1 as a possible D gene (5 bases). CDR3 size: 15 residues. Germline values: CDR1 MGHRA, CDR2 YSYEKL. Trimming took off 0 bases at V and 5 bases at J, with 11 bases between the two ends. The CDR3, as DNA: TGCGCCAGCAGCCAAGACCAGGTGGGGGATCAGCCCCAGCATTTT. It specifies CASSQDQVGDQPQHF.

The chain links TRBV9 to TRBJ1-2, with 10 bases aligning to TRBD1. Germline CDR1 and CDR2: SGDLS and YYNGEE. The V segment lost 3 bases and the J segment 6 bases; nucleotides outside the gene matches: 8. This CDR3 region has 15 residues. The CDR3 region is CASSEGGQGYHGYTF. The CDR3 DNA reads TGTGCCAGCAGCGAGGGGGGACAGGGGTATCATGGCTACACCTTC.

The chain is built from TRBV27 and TRBJ2-1; the match to TRBD2 covers 9 bases. The CDR3 spans 18 residues. CDR1 is MNHEY, CDR2 SMNVEV, per germline (reference sequence). V lost 1 base and J lost 6; bases outside the gene matches: 13. Here the CDR3 reads CASSLLRAGGPVGNEQFF. CDR3 DNA sequence: TGTGCCAGCAGTTTATTAAGAGCGGGAGGCCCAGTGGGCAATGAGCAGTTCTTC.

This clone has a single count. The CDR3 DNA follows: TGTGCCAGCAGTTTTCGGGGTGGGGCAACTAATGAAAAACTGTTTTTT. Translating it yields CASSFRGGATNEKLFF. This chain uses TRBV6-6 with TRBJ1-4; D unresolved. Per germline, CDR1 MNHNY and CDR2 SVGAGI (reference sequence). V lost 4 bases, J lost 0 bases, and 12 bases lay in between. The CDR3 runs 16 residues.

The chain employs TRBV4-1 and TRBJ2-5, with TRBD1 matching 9 bases. The CDR3 covers 15 residues. CDR1 and CDR2 (germline): MGHRA, YSYEKL. J lost 6 bases, V lost 0 bases, and 5 bases had no gene match. The CDR3 sequence: CASSQDDGTGQTQYF. CDR3 coding DNA: TGCGCCAGCAGCCAAGATGACGGGACAGGGCAGACCCAGTACTTC.

The V and J genes are TRBV7-8 and TRBJ2-1; D call uncertain. The CDR3 is 14 residues long. V was trimmed by 4 bases and J by 2 bases, leaving 9 bases between them. In germline, CDR1 is SGHVS, CDR2 FQNEAQ. CDR3 sequence (DNA): TGTGCCAGCAGCTGGACGCAGGCCTACAATGAGCAGTTCTTC. It is translated as CASSWTQAYNEQFF.

The V gene is TRBV4-1, the J gene TRBJ2-5; TRBD1 aligns across 9 bases. The CDR3 covers 17 residues. The ends lost 1 base at V and 9 bases at J; junction bases unmatched: 15. The germline V gene encodes CDR1 MGHRA and CDR2 YSYEKL. Written as DNA, the CDR3 is TGCGCCAGCAGCCAAGGACAGGGGGTCCTCAATCGGCCGGCCCAGTACTTC. This encodes CASSQGQGVLNRPAQYF.